This T cell receptor beta chain was sequenced in a study of blood T cell repertoires in COVID-19. Whole-study context: From T cells, B-cell-depleted T cells, or PBMCs came the material, which was cDNA or gDNA.

Here immunoSEQ multiplex PCR was the method, and the copy in TCRdb shows in-frame clones only, minus some. The sample carries about 64,000 clones, more than 75% recorded once. The V segment lost 3 bases and the J segment 5 bases; nucleotides outside the gene matches: 11. The germline V gene encodes CDR1 SGHRS and CDR2 YFSETQ. The CDR3 has 17 residues. The material sequenced was peripheral blood. V usage is TRBV5-1 and J usage is TRBJ2-5; 12 bases agree with TRBD1. The origin of this receptor is a human donor in a cohort sampled during active COVID-19. The chain's CDR3 is CASSSGTGGVGIETQYF. The DNA for the CDR3 is TGCGCCAGCAGCTCAGGGACAGGGGGCGTGGGTATCGAGACCCAGTACTTC.